Listed below are T cell receptor beta chains from one sample, sequenced in a study of graft-versus-host responses after intestinal transplantation. Sequenced by immunoSEQ multiplex PCR; TCRdb stores in-frame clones only, minus some. The sample has about 86,000 clones; around 89% are singletons. Their antigens remain unidentified. The input for sequencing was unstimulated CD4+ T cells sorted from spleen or lymph node cells, taken before transplant. These receptors originate from a human donor who was the organ donor for an intestinal transplant. Each CDR3 is given with its conserved first and last residue. D genes are given only for firm matches. Clone size is stated in some rows and not others, as once, few, many or a class when expanded.

TRBD2	TRBV28	NA	TRBJ2-3	CASSFGGGGTDTQYF	TGTGCCAGCAGTTTTGGGGGAGGGGGCACAGATACGCAGTATTTT
NA	TRBV6-1	NA	TRBJ2-5	CASSETRGGTQYF	TGTGCCAGCAGTGAGACGCGGGGAGGGACCCAGTACTTC
TRBD1	TRBV5-1	once	TRBJ1-1	CASSLGQGVVAFF	TGCGCCAGCAGCTTGGGACAGGGGGTCGTAGCTTTCTTT
NA	TRBV20-1	once	TRBJ1-1	CSAREGRRPFF	TGCAGTGCTAGAGAGGGGAGGCGGCCTTTCTTT
TRBD1	TRBV2	NA	TRBJ1-5	CASARGRDQPQHF	TGTGCCAGCGCCAGGGGGCGCGATCAGCCCCAGCATTTT
NA	TRBV15	NA	TRBJ2-1	CATSSAWSGSEQFF	TGTGCCACCAGCTCTGCCTGGAGCGGGTCGGAGCAGTTCTTC
NA	TRBV5-4	NA	TRBJ2-7	CASSWRGEQYF	TGTGCCAGCAGCTGGAGAGGTGAGCAGTACTTC
NA	TRBV6-6	NA	TRBJ1-1	CASSYSRVNTEAFF	TGTGCCAGCAGTTACTCTCGGGTGAACACTGAAGCTTTCTTT
NA	TRBV11-2	NA	TRBJ1-4	CASSLGQNEKLFF	TGTGCCAGCAGCTTAGGCCAGAATGAAAAACTGTTTTTT
TRBD1	TRBV11-2	NA	TRBJ2-1	CASSVGQGYNEQFF	TGTGCCAGCAGCGTAGGACAGGGGTACAATGAGCAGTTCTTC
NA	TRBV7-3	NA	TRBJ2-2	CASSLEQNTGELFF	TGTGCCAGCAGCTTAGAACAAAACACCGGGGAGCTGTTTTTT
TRBD2	TRBV5-4	NA	TRBJ2-7	CASSLGLAVSSYEQYF	TGTGCCAGCAGCTTGGGGCTAGCGGTGAGCTCCTACGAGCAGTACTTC
TRBD1	TRBV13	NA	TRBJ1-1	CASSLQGALTEAFF	TGTGCCAGCAGCCTACAGGGGGCATTGACTGAAGCTTTCTTT
TRBD2	TRBV15	few	TRBJ2-3	CATRGTSGGYTDTQYF	TGTGCCACCAGGGGGACTAGCGGGGGATACACAGATACGCAGTATTTT
NA	TRBV12-1	NA	TRBJ1-1	CASSLAGAFF	TGTGCCAGCAGCCTAGCGGGAGCTTTCTTT
TRBD1	TRBV6-6	NA	TRBJ2-5	CASTLTGVRETQYF	TGTGCCAGCACCCTAACAGGGGTTCGAGAGACCCAGTACTTC
NA	TRBV11-2	NA	TRBJ2-7	CASSLKRYYEQYF	TGTGCCAGCAGCTTAAAACGGTACTACGAGCAGTACTTC
TRBD2	TRBV28	NA	TRBJ2-3	CASSLAGGADTQYF	TGTGCCAGCAGCTTAGCGGGAGGGGCAGATACGCAGTATTTT